This TCR beta chain was retrieved from a study of siplizumab effects on memory and regulatory T cells. Study-level results: Significant reduction of alloreactive sequences traceable to unstimulated CD4+ memory cells was observed with siplizumab. Naive T cells apparently outstripped memory cells in diversity and seemed major alloresponse contributors.

The repertoire was sequenced with immunoSEQ multiplex PCR; TCRdb's copy has only in-frame clones and lacks some. The table has 56,000 or so clones, 95% to 98% seen once. The V end lost 0 bases, the J end lost 3 bases, and 5 bases lay between the germline ends. Germline V gene sequence: CDR1 SGHVS, CDR2 FNYEAQ. CDR3 length: 13 amino acids. Points on this clone: Its antigen is as yet unknown.

This sequence originates from a human donor in good health. The chain links TRBV7-6 to TRBJ1-2, with D perhaps matching TRBD1 (5 bases). The sequenced sample was naive CD8+ T cells sorted from blood. CDR3: CASSLARDYGYTF. CDR3 nucleotides: TGTGCCAGCAGCTTAGCCAGGGACTATGGCTACACCTTC.